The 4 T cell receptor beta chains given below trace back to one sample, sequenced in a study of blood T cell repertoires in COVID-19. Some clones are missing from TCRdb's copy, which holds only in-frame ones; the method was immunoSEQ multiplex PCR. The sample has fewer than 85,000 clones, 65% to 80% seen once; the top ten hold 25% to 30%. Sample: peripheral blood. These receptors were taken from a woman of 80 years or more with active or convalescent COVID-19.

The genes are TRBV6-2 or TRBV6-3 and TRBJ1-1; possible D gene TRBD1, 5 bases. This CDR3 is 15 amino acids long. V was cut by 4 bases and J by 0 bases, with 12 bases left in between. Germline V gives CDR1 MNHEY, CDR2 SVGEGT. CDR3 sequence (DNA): TGTGCCAGCAGTTTACTAGCGACAGTGAACACTGAAGCTTTCTTT. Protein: CASSLLATVNTEAFF.

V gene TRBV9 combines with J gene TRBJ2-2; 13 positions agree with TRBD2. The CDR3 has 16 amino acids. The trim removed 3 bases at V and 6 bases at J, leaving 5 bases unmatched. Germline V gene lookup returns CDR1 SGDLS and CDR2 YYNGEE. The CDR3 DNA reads TGTGCCAGCAGCGCCCGACTAGCGGGGGGCGCCGGGGAGCTGTTTTTT. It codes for CASSARLAGGAGELFF.

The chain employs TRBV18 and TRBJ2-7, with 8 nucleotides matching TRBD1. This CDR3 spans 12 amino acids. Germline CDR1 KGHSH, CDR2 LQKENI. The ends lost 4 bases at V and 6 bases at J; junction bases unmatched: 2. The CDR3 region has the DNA TGTGCCAGCTCACAAACAGGGGGCGAGCAGTACTTC. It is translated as CASSQTGGEQYF.

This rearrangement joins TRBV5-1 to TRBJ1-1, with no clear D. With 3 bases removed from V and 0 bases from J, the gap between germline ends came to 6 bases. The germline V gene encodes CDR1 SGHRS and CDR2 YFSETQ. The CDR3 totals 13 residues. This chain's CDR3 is CASSSGMNTEAFF. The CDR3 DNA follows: TGCGCCAGCAGCTCGGGGATGAACACTGAAGCTTTCTTT.